The 14 T cell receptor beta chains reported below all come from one sample, sequenced in a study of monozygotic twins with inflammatory bowel disease. Reprocessing the 5' RACE reads, TCRdb reports a single entry for every CDR3 protein and omits DNA. This sample contains approximately 400,000 distinct CDR3 sequences. The sample comprised blood. The receptors were gathered from a human donor with ulcerative colitis or Crohn's disease, or a healthy co-twin of an affected twin (not recorded which).

The chain combines TRBV15 with TRBJ1-1. CDR3 length: 13 amino acids. Germline V gene lookup returns CDR1 LNHNV and CDR2 YYDKDF (reference sequence). CDR3 amino acids: CATSRDPEARAFF.

The rearrangement uses TRBV7-2 and TRBJ2-2. CDR1 and CDR2 from the germline V gene are SGHTA and FQGNSA. The CDR3 contains 13 residues. This CDR3 is CASSPDFSGELFF. Complete variable domain (other parts from reference TRBV7-2 and TRBJ2-2): GAGVSQSPSNKVTEKGKDVELRCDPISGHTALYWYRQSLGQGLEFLIYFQGNSAPDKSGLPSDRFSAERTGGSVSTLTIQRTQQEDSAVYLCASSPDFSGELFFGEGSRLTVL.

V is TRBV15 and J is TRBJ1-2; TCRdb outputs TRBD1, but without DNA this stays unchecked. This CDR3 comprises 13 residues. CDR1 is LNHNV, CDR2 YYDKDF, per germline (reference sequence). CDR3 amino acids: CATSTTPGGGYTF.

V gene TRBV9 combines with J gene TRBJ2-3; TCRdb's D call, TRBD1, is unchecked because there is no DNA. Germline V gene sequence: CDR1 SGDLS, CDR2 YYNGEE. The CDR3 sequence is 16 residues long. The CDR3: CASSTRLREFTDTQYF.

The chain links TRBV20-1 to TRBJ2-3; with no DNA, the TCRdb D assignment of TRBD1 cannot be verified. The CDR3 is made up of 14 amino acids. Germline assignment: CDR1 DFQATT and CDR2 SNEGSKA (reference sequence). The CDR3 is CSARRGPSTDTQYF.

J is TRBJ2-2 and V is TRBV7-9; TCRdb proposes TRBD1, but this gene call is untestable without DNA. There are 16 residues in the CDR3. The germline V gene encodes CDR1 SEHNR and CDR2 FQNEAQ (reference sequence). CDR3: CASSRGTGRNTGELFF.

CDR3 in amino acids: CSVDYRVGYGYTF. The chain is built from TRBV29-1 and TRBJ1-2; the D gene TCRdb calls, TRBD1, cannot be checked with no DNA. This CDR3 contains 13 residues. Looked up from germline, CDR1 is SQVTM and CDR2 is ANQGSEA.

The rearrangement uses TRBV27 and TRBJ2-5; TCRdb gives TRBD2 as the D gene, but with no DNA this cannot be confirmed. CDR1 is MNHEY and CDR2 is SMNVEV in the germline V gene (reference sequence). This CDR3 has 14 amino acids. CDR3 in amino acids: CASSPSTSGLTQYF.

The chain joins TRBV6-4 to TRBJ1-2; the TRBD1 assignment by TCRdb is unverifiable without DNA. Per germline, CDR1 MRHNA and CDR2 SNTAGT. The length of the CDR3 is 18 residues. The CDR3 protein is CASSPYVDRGRGSYGYTF.

The rearrangement uses TRBV6-2 or TRBV6-3 and TRBJ2-5; TCRdb's assignment of TRBD2 cannot be checked, as there is no DNA. CDR3 length: 16 amino acids. Germline CDR1 MNHEY, CDR2 SVGEGT. CDR3 loop: CASSSLLAEPQETQYF.

The chain links TRBV28 to TRBJ1-3; TCRdb calls TRBD1, which cannot be checked without DNA. The CDR3 runs 15 residues. Per germline, CDR1 MDHEN and CDR2 SYDVKM. The CDR3: CASSSTGGSGNTIYF.

This sequence joins TRBV5-1 and TRBJ1-2. The CDR3 is 14 residues long. The germline V gene encodes CDR1 SGHRS and CDR2 YFSETQ. CDR3 protein: CASNLGQGPYGYTF.

The chain combines TRBV12-3 or TRBV12-4 with TRBJ2-1; the D call from TCRdb, TRBD2, cannot be confirmed without DNA. The CDR3 totals 14 residues. The CDR3 here is CASSRSIAGEEQFF.

V is TRBV30 and J is TRBJ1-2. There are 13 residues in the CDR3. Germline V gene lookup returns CDR1 GTSNPN and CDR2 SVGIG (reference sequence). The CDR3 spells CAWSVDPSDGYTF.